Each of the 7 T cell receptor beta chains below was sequenced from the same sample in a study of blood T cell repertoires in COVID-19. The data were produced by immunoSEQ multiplex PCR, yet TCRdb's version contains in-frame clones alone and is incomplete. This sample has about 200,000 clones; more than 75% occur once, and the top ten carry approximately 5%. Sample: PBMCs or T cells enriched from blood (not recorded which). All receptors come from a man aged 35-49 years with acute COVID-19.

This clone has just one count. The rearrangement joins TRBV27 to TRBJ2-3, with D unresolved. V lost 0 bases to trimming and J lost 6 bases, with 4 bases between them. There are 12 residues in the CDR3. Germline CDR1 is MNHEY and CDR2 is SMNVEV (reference sequence). The CDR3 DNA reads TGTGCCAGCAGTTTATCTTCGGATACGCAGTATTTT. Translated: CASSLSSDTQYF.

V is TRBV29-1 and J is TRBJ2-3; D remains unclear. The CDR3 length is 14 residues. The V gene's germline CDR1 is SQVTM and CDR2 ANQGSEA. V was shortened by 4 bases and J by 1 base, with 12 bases between the two germline ends. CDR3 in amino acids: CSVVGAWGTDTQYF. The CDR3 coding sequence is TGCAGCGTTGTGGGCGCCTGGGGCACAGATACGCAGTATTTT.

The chain links TRBV13 to TRBJ2-2; TRBD2 matches 7 bases. The CDR3 is made up of 14 amino acids. The V segment lost 6 bases and the J segment 3 bases; nucleotides outside the gene matches: 4. Germline-derived CDR1 and CDR2 are PRHDT and FYEKMQ (reference sequence). In DNA, the CDR3 is TGTGCCAGCAGTCGCCGGGAGGACACCGGGGAGCTGTTTTTT. As protein: CASSRREDTGELFF.

V gene TRBV11-2 combines with J gene TRBJ2-5; weak D call: TRBD1 (6 bases). Trimming took off 5 bases at V and 5 bases at J, with 15 bases between the two ends. The CDR3 contains 14 residues. The germline V gene encodes CDR1 SGHAT and CDR2 FQNNGV. As DNA, the CDR3 is TGTGCCAGCAGCCCGTTCCAGGGGCCGGAGACCCAGTACTTC. Its translation: CASSPFQGPETQYF.

The chain employs TRBV27 and TRBJ1-6; 10 bases fit TRBD1. Germline V gene data show CDR1 as MNHEY and CDR2 as SMNVEV (reference sequence). V shed 8 bases and J 7 bases; nucleotides not matched to a gene: 2. The CDR3 sequence is 13 residues long. CDR3 in amino acids: CASGGQGNSPLHF. The CDR3 DNA follows: TGTGCCAGCGGGGGACAGGGGAATTCACCCCTCCACTTT.

This clone has only one observation. This CDR3 reads CASSLFPQGNRYGYTF. In nucleotides, the CDR3 is TGTGCCAGCAGCTTGTTTCCACAGGGCAACCGCTATGGCTACACCTTC. The chain has TRBV5-6 and TRBJ1-2; D is possibly TRBD1 (6 bases). The CDR3 runs to 16 residues. V was shortened by 1 base and J by 4 bases, with 17 bases between the two germline ends. Germline CDR1 and CDR2: SGHDT and YYEEEE.

The V call is TRBV7-9, the J call TRBJ2-3; D gene unclear. V was shortened by 2 bases and J by 5 bases, with 8 bases between the two germline ends. Germline V gene data show CDR1 as SEHNR and CDR2 as FQNEAQ (reference sequence). This CDR3 region has 13 residues. The CDR3 here is CASSLRWLDTQYF. The CDR3, as DNA: TGTGCCAGCAGCTTACGGTGGTTAGATACGCAGTATTTT. Full variable domain (remainder filled in from reference TRBV7-9 and TRBJ2-3): DTGVSQNPRHKITKRGQNVTFRCDPISEHNRLYWYRQTLGQGPEFLTYFQNEAQLEKSRLLSDRFSAERPKGSFSTLEIQRTEQGDSAMYLCASSLRWLDTQYFGPGTRLTVL.